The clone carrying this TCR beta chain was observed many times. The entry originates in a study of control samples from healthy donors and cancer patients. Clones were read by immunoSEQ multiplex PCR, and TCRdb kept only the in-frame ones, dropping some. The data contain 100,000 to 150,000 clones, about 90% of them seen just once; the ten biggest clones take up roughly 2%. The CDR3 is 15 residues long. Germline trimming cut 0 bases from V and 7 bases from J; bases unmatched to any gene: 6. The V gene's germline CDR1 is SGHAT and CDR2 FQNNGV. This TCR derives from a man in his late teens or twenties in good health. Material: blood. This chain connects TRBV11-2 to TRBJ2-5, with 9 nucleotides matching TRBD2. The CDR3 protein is CASSLESSGSGTQYF. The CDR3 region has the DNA TGTGCCAGCAGCTTAGAGAGTAGCGGGAGCGGGACCCAGTACTTC.